These 19 T cell receptor beta chains came from one sample sequenced in a study of cytomegalovirus exposure and HLA in healthy donors. It was with 60 Vbeta and 13 Jbeta primers that the PCR ran. Method: immunoSEQ multiplex PCR; TCRdb's copy keeps in-frame clones and lacks some. The table records 100,000 to 120,000 clones, approximately 74% of them present only once. Material for sequencing was PBMCs. The origin of the receptors is a woman aged 40-49 years in good health and CMV-seropositive.

The chain recombines TRBV19 with TRBJ1-2, with D possibly being TRBD1 (5 bases). Trimming took 5 bases from V and 4 from J, leaving 17 bases between them. The CDR3 is 15 amino acids. Germline V gene lookup returns CDR1 LNHDA and CDR2 SQIVND (reference sequence). The CDR3: CASSSDRSRTYGYTF. The CDR3 DNA follows: TGTGCCAGTAGTTCCGACAGATCCAGAACCTATGGCTACACCTTC.

The chain joins TRBV4-3 to TRBJ2-5, with D maybe TRBD2 (6 bases). Deletions cut 8 bases from V and 4 bases from J, with 17 bases between. CDR3 length equals 14 residues. Germline-derived CDR1 and CDR2 are LGHNA and YSLEER. The CDR3 sequence is CASSGERSSETQYF. The CDR3 nucleotides read TGCGCCAGCTCGGGGGAAAGATCCTCAGAGACCCAGTACTTC.

This clone occurred a few times. Other DNA sequences in this specimen translate into the identical CDR3. V usage is TRBV9 and J usage is TRBJ2-5; TRBD1 agrees at 8 bases. CDR1 and CDR2 (germline): SGDLS, YYNGEE. This CDR3 comprises 17 residues. J was trimmed by 3 bases and V by 4 bases; bases with no gene match: 14. CDR3: CASSSPRGRGLEETQYF. As DNA, the CDR3 is TGTGCCAGCAGCTCCCCCCGGGGCAGGGGGCTGGAAGAGACCCAGTACTTC.

This clone was observed a handful of times. The chain links TRBV7-3 to TRBJ2-2, with unresolved D. The germline V gene has CDR1 SGHTA and CDR2 FQGTGA. The CDR3 extends over 13 amino acids. V dropped 5 bases and J dropped 0 bases, with 4 bases sitting between them. The CDR3 nucleotides are TGTGCCAGCAGCCCCTCGAACACCGGGGAGCTGTTTTTT. This codes for CASSPSNTGELFF.

CDR3 in DNA: TGTGCCAGCAGTGTCGATAGCGGGAGAAAGGAGACCCAGTACTTC. Its translation is CASSVDSGRKETQYF. The chain uses TRBV2 and TRBJ2-5; TRBD2 matches at 9 bases. The CDR3 runs 15 residues. Per germline, CDR1 SNHLY and CDR2 FYNNEI. The trim removed 4 bases at V and 5 bases at J, leaving 8 bases unmatched.

The chain uses TRBV7-8 and TRBJ1-2; D gene unclear. Per the germline V gene, CDR1 is SGHVS and CDR2 is FQNEAQ. The CDR3 is made up of 13 amino acids. V lost 5 bases to trimming and J lost 3 bases, with 10 bases between them. The CDR3 region is CASSPALDYGYTF. For the CDR3, the DNA is TGTGCCAGCAGCCCCGCTTTAGACTATGGCTACACCTTC.

The table lists this clone with a few counts. V usage is TRBV29-1 and J usage is TRBJ1-2; 7 nucleotides align to TRBD1. CDR1 and CDR2 (germline): SQVTM, ANQGSEA. The J segment lost 1 base and the V segment lost 6 bases, leaving 8 bases of the junction unmatched. This CDR3 contains 14 residues. CDR3 in amino acids: CSVGVDRDNYGYTF. In DNA form, the CDR3 reads TGCAGCGTGGGGGTCGACAGGGATAACTATGGCTACACCTTC.

The gene calls are TRBV30 and TRBJ2-3; 11 bases map to TRBD1. The CDR3 runs 12 residues. The V gene's germline CDR1 is GTSNPN and CDR2 SVGIG (reference sequence). V lost 5 bases, J lost 6 bases, and 1 base stayed unmatched. In nucleotides, the CDR3 is TGTGCCTGGGGGGACAGGGGGGATACGCAGTATTTT. The encoded protein is CAWGDRGDTQYF.

This clone was counted a few times. The chain carries TRBV14 and TRBJ1-3; D possibly corresponds to TRBD1 (6 bases). Germline V lookup: CDR1 SGHDN, CDR2 FVKESK. Trimming removed 6 bases from V and 4 bases from J, with 10 bases in between. This CDR3 has 13 amino acids. The CDR3: CASRRGGGNTIYF. For the CDR3, the DNA is TGTGCCAGCAGGAGGGGGGGAGGAAACACCATATATTTT.

V and J are TRBV7-9 and TRBJ2-5; D is perhaps TRBD1 (5 bases). The CDR3 sequence is 14 residues long. Trimming stripped 5 bases from V and 2 bases from J, with 12 bases between. CDR1 and CDR2 from the germline V gene are SEHNR and FQNEAQ (reference sequence). CDR3 loop: CASSRIGVQETQYF. In nucleotides, the CDR3 is TGTGCCAGCAGCCGTATAGGGGTACAAGAGACCCAGTACTTC.

The genes are TRBV19 and TRBJ2-7; 9 bases agree with TRBD2. Losses at the gene ends were 5 bases for V and 3 bases for J; bases not matched to a gene: 8. Germline V gene data show CDR1 as LNHDA and CDR2 as SQIVND (reference sequence). This CDR3 comprises 15 residues. This CDR3 reads CASSGQAGGRYEQYF. The DNA for the CDR3 is TGTGCCAGTAGTGGGCAAGCGGGGGGCCGCTACGAGCAGTACTTC. Drawing the rest from reference TRBV19 and TRBJ2-7, the complete variable domain is DGGITQSPKYLFRKEGQNVTLSCEQNLNHDAMYWYRQDPGQGLRLIYYSQIVNDFQKGDIAEGYSVSREKKESFPLTVTSAQKNPTAFYLCASSGQAGGRYEQYFGPGTRLTVT.

This clone is a singleton in its sample. The CDR3 DNA follows: TGTGCCAGCAGCGTACGCGCAGGGGGGAGCACAGATACGCAGTATTTT. It is translated as CASSVRAGGSTDTQYF. The V gene is TRBV9, the J gene TRBJ2-3, with D perhaps matching TRBD1 (7 bases). Germline V gives CDR1 SGDLS, CDR2 YYNGEE. V was clipped by 1 base and J by 0 bases, with 12 bases between them. The CDR3 length is 16 residues.

The V gene is TRBV9, the J gene TRBJ1-2; unclear D gene. The germline V gene has CDR1 SGDLS and CDR2 YYNGEE. The CDR3 covers 13 residues. With 0 bases removed from V and 1 base from J, the gap between germline ends came to 4 bases. CDR3 coding DNA: TGTGCCAGCAGCGTAGGACTTAACTATGGCTACACCTTC. Translating gives CASSVGLNYGYTF.

V gene TRBV2 combines with J gene TRBJ2-1; TRBD2 matches at 10 bases. Germline CDR1 is SNHLY and CDR2 is FYNNEI. The CDR3 is 15 amino acids. J lost 9 bases, V lost 6 bases, and 11 bases had no gene match. The CDR3 DNA reads TGTGCCAGCAGCAAAGTGGGGACTAGCGTTGGTGAGCAGTTCTTC. Protein sequence: CASSKVGTSVGEQFF. The complete variable domain, with remaining parts taken from reference TRBV2 and TRBJ2-1, reads EPEVTQTPSHQVTQMGQEVILRCVPISNHLYFYWYRQILGQKVEFLVSFYNNEISEKSEIFDDQFSVERPDGSNFTLKIRSTKLEDSAMYFCASSKVGTSVGEQFFGPGTRLTVL.

This clone turned up a few times. The chain combines TRBV5-1 with TRBJ1-2; D gene unclear. Trimming left V 0 bases short and J 0 bases short, with 6 bases between. Looked up from germline, CDR1 is SGHRS and CDR2 is YFSETQ. The CDR3 runs to 14 residues. Written as DNA, the CDR3 is TGCGCCAGCAGCTTGGACAGAGCTAACTATGGCTACACCTTC. Translation gives CASSLDRANYGYTF.

This rearrangement joins TRBV28 to TRBJ1-3; 7 bases line up with TRBD1. The CDR3 totals 16 residues. V shed 8 bases, J shed 3 bases, and the junction held 13 bases outside the gene matches. Germline V lookup: CDR1 MDHEN, CDR2 SYDVKM. For the CDR3, the DNA is TGTGCCAGCGGACTACGGACAGGATCTTATGGAAACACCATATATTTT. This codes for CASGLRTGSYGNTIYF.

The rearrangement uses TRBV27 and TRBJ1-2, with 10 bases aligning to TRBD1. This CDR3 has 15 residues. CDR1 and CDR2 from the germline V gene are MNHEY and SMNVEV (reference sequence). The V gene end was trimmed by 3 bases and the J gene end by 7 bases; junction bases not matched to a gene: 8. The CDR3 loop reads CASSFGGTGATGYTF. The CDR3, as DNA: TGTGCCAGCAGTTTCGGTGGGACAGGGGCGACTGGCTACACCTTC.

V usage is TRBV19 and J usage is TRBJ1-1; 8 positions match TRBD1. This CDR3 has 14 amino acids. Germline CDR1 is LNHDA and CDR2 is SQIVND (reference sequence). J lost 5 bases, V lost 6 bases, and 8 bases had no gene match. CDR3 protein: CASSFRTGHTEAFF. In nucleotides, the CDR3 is TGTGCCAGTAGCTTTCGGACAGGGCATACTGAAGCTTTCTTT.

The J gene is TRBJ2-7, the V gene TRBV18; the D gene is possibly TRBD1 (5 bases). The V end lost 3 bases, the J end lost 4 bases, and 10 bases lay between the germline ends. The CDR3 is 13 amino acids. In germline, CDR1 is KGHSH, CDR2 LQKENI. CDR3 nucleotides: TGTGCCAGCTCACCCGGACAATCGTACGAGCAGTACTTC. It encodes CASSPGQSYEQYF. The full variable domain, its missing parts supplied by reference TRBV18 and TRBJ2-7, is NAGVMQNPRHLVRRRGQEARLRCSPMKGHSHVYWYRQLPEEGLKFMVYLQKENIIDESGMPKERFSAEFPKEGPSILRIQQVVRGDSAAYFCASSPGQSYEQYFGPGTRLTVT.